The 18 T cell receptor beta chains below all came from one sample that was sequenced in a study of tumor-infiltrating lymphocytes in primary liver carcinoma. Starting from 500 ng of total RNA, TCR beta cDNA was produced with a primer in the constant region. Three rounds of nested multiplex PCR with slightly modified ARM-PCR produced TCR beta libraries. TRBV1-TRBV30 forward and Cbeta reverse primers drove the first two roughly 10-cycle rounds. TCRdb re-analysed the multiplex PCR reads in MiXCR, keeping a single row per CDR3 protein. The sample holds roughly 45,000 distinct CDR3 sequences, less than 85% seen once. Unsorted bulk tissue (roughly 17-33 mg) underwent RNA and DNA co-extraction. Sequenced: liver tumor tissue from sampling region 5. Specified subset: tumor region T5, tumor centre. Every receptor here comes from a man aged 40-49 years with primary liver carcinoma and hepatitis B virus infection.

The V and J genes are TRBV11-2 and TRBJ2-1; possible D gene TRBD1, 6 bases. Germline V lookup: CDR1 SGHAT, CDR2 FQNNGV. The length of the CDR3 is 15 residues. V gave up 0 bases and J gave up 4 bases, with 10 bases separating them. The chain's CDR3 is CASSLDRGGYNEQFF. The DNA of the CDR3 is TGTGCCAGCAGCTTAGACAGGGGTGGGTACAATGAGCAGTTCTTC.

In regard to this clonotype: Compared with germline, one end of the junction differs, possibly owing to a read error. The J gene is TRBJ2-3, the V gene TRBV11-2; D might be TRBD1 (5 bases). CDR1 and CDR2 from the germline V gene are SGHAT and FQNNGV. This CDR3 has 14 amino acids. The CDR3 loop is CASSLSPLGDTQCF. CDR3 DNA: TGTGCCAGCAGCTTGAGTCCATTAGGGGATACGCAGTGTTTT.

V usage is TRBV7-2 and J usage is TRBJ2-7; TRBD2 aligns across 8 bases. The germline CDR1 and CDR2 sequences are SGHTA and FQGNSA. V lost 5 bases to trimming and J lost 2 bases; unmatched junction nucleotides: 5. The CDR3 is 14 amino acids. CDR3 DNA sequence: TGTGCCAGCAGCCGGACTAGCAGGACCTACGAGCAGTACTTC. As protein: CASSRTSRTYEQYF.

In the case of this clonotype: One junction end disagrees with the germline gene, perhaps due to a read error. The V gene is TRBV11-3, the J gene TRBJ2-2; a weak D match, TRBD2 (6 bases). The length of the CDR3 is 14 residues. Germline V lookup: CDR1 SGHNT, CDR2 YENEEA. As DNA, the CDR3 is TGTGCCAGCAGGTTTAGCCTAGCGTCCAGGGAGCCGTTTTTT. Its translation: CASRFSLASREPFF.

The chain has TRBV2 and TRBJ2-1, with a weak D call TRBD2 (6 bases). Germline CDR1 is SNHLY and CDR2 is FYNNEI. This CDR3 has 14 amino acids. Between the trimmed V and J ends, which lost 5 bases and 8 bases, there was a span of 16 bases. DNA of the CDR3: TGTGCCAGCAGTAGACCCCCGGAGGGCCATGAGCAGTTCTTC. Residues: CASSRPPEGHEQFF.

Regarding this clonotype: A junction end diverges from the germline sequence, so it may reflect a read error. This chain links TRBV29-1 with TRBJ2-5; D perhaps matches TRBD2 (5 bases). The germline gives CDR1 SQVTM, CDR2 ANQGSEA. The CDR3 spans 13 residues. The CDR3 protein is CSVGVRAAETQYF. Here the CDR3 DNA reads TGCAGTGTTGGTGTGAGGGCCGCAGAGACCCAGTACTTC.

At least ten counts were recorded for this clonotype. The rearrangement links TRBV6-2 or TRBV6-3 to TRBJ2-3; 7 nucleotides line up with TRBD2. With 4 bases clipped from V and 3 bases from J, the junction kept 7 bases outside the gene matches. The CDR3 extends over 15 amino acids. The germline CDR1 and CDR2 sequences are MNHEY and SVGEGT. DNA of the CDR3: TGTGCCAGCAGTTCGAGGCTAGCGGAGACAGATACGCAGTATTTT. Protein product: CASSSRLAETDTQYF.

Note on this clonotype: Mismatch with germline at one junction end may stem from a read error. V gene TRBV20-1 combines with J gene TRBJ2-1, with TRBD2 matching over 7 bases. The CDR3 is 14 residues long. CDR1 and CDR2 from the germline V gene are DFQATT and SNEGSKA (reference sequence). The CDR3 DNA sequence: TGCAGTGCAAGAGACCCTCTAGCGGACAATGAGCAGTTCTTC. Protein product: CSARDPLADNEQFF.

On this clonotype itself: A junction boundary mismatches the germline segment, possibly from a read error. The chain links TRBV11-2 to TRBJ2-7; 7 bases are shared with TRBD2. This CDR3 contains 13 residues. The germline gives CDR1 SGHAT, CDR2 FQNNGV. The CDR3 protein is CASSSARGDEQHF. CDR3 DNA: TGTGCCAGCAGCTCTGCCCGGGGGGACGAGCAGCACTTC.

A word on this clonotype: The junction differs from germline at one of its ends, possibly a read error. The chain's CDR3 is CVSKLDLPQETQYF. CDR3 nucleotide sequence: TGTGTCAGCAAGCTGGATCTCCCACAAGAGACCCAGTACTTC. V usage is TRBV5-4 and J usage is TRBJ2-5, with D unclear. The CDR3 extends over 14 amino acids. Germline-derived CDR1 and CDR2 are SGHNT and YYREEE (reference sequence).

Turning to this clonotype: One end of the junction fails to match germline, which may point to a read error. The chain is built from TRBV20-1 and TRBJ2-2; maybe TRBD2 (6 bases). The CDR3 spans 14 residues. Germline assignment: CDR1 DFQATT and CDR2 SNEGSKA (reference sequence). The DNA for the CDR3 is TGCACTGCCCAATCTGGTCCGACCACCGGGGGGCTGTTTTTT. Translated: CTAQSGPTTGGLFF.

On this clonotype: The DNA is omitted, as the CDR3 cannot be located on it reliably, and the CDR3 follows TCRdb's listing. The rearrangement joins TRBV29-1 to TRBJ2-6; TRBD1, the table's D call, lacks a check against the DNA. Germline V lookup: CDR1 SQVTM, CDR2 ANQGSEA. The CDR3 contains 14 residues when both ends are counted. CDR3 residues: CNVATGTGANVLTF.

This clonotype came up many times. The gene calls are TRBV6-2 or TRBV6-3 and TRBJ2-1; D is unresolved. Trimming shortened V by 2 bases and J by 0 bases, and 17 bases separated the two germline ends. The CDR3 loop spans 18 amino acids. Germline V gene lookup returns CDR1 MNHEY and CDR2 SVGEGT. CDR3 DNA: TGTGCCAGCAGTTACATGAGCAGCGTCTATAGCTCCTACAATGAGCAGTTCTTC. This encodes CASSYMSSVYSSYNEQFF.

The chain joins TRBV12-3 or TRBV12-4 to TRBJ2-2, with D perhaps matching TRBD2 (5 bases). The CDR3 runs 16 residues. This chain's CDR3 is CVSSSKGRGTTGELFF. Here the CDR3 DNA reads TGTGTCAGTAGCAGTAAGGGTCGGGGAACCACCGGGGAGCTGTTTTTT.

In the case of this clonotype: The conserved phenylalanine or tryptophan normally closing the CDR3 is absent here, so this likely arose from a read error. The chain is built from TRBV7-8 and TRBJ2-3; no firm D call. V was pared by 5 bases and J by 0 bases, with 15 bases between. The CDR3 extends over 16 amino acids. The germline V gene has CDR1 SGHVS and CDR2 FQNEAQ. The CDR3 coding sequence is TGTGCCAGCAGCCTGGGGATGTCGTTGAGCACAGATACGCAGTATTCT. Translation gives CASSLGMSLSTDTQYS.

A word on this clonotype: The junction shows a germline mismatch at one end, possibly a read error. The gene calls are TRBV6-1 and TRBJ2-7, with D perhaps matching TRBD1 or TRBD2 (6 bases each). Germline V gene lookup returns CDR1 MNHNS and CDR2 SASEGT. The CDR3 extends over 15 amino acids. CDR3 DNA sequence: TGTGCCGGCAGTGATGAACAGGGAGGCCCCTACGAGCAGTACTTC. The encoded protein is CAGSDEQGGPYEQYF.

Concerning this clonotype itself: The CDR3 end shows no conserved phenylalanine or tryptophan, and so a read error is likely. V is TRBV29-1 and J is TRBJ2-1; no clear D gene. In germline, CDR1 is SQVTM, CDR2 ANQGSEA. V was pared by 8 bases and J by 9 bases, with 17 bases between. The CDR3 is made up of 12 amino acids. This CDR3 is CSIVRLGSEQFL. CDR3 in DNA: TGCAGCATTGTTAGGTTGGGGTCTGAGCAGTTCTTA.

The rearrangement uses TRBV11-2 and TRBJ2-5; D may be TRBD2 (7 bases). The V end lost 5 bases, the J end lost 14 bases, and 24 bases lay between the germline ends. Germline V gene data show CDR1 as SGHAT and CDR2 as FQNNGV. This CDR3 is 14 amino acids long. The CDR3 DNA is TGTGCCAGCAGCGAAGGGGGGGGAGGTGAGATCCAATACTTC. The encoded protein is CASSEGGGGEIQYF.